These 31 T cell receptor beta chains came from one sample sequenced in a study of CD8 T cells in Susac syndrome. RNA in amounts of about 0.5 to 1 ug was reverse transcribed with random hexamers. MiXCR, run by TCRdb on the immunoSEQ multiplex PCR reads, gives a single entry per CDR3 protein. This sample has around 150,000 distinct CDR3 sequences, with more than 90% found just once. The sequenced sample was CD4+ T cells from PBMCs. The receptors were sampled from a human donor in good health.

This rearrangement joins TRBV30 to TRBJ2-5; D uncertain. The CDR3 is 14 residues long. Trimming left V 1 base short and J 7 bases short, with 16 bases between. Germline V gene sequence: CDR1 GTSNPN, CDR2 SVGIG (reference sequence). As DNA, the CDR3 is TGTGCCTGGAGTGCCATGACTCGCCGAGGGACCCAGTACTTC. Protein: CAWSAMTRRGTQYF. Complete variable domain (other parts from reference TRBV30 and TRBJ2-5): SQTIHQWPATLVQPVGSPLSLECTVEGTSNPNLYWYRQAAGRGLQLLFYSVGIGQISSEVPQNLSASRPQDRQFILSSKKLLLSDSGFYLCAWSAMTRRGTQYFGPGTRLLVL.

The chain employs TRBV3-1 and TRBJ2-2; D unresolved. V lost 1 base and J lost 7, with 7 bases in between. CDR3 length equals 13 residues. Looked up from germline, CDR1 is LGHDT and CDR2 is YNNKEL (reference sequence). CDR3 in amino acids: CASSQGSIGELFF. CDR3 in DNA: TGTGCCAGCAGCCAAGGGTCTATCGGGGAGCTGTTTTTT.

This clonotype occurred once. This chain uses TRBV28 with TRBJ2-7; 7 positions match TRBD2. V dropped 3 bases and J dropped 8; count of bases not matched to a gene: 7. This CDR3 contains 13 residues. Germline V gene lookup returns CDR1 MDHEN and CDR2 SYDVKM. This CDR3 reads CASSLGGIRQQYF. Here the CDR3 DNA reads TGTGCCAGCAGTTTGGGGGGGATACGCCAGCAGTACTTC.

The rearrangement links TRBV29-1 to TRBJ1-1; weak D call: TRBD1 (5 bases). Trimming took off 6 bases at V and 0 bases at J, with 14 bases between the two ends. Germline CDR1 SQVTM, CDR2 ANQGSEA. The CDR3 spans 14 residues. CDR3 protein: CSVVRGGLNTEAFF. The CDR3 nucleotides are TGCAGCGTCGTTAGGGGTGGCCTGAACACTGAAGCTTTCTTT.

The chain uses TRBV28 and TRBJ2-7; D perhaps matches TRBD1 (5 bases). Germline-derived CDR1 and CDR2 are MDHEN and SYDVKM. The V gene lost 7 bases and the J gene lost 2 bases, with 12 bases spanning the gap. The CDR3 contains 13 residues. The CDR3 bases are TGTGCCAGCAATCCGGGCAGGGCCTACGAGCAGTACTTC. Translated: CASNPGRAYEQYF.

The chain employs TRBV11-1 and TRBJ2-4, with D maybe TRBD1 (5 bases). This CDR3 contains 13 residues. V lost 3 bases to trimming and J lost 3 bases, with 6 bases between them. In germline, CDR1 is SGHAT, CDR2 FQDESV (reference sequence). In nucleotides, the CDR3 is TGTGCCAGCAGCTTTGACAGCAAAAACATTCAGTACTTC. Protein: CASSFDSKNIQYF.

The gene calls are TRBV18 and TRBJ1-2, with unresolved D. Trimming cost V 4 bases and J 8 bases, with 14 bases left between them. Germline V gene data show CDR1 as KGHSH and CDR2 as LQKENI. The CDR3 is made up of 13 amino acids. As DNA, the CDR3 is TGTGCCAGCTCACTTGATGGACGAATGGGCTACACCTTC. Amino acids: CASSLDGRMGYTF.

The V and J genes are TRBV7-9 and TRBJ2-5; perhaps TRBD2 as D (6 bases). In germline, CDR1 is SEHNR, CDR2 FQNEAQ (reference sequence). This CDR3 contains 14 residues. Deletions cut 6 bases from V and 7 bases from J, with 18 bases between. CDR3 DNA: TGTGCCAGCAGTTTCCCCCCGGGGGATTGGACCCAGTACTTC. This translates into CASSFPPGDWTQYF. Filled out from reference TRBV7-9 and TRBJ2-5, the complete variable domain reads DTGVSQNPRHKITKRGQNVTFRCDPISEHNRLYWYRQTLGQGPEFLTYFQNEAQLEKSRLLSDRFSAERPKGSFSTLEIQRTEQGDSAMYLCASSFPPGDWTQYFGPGTRLLVL.

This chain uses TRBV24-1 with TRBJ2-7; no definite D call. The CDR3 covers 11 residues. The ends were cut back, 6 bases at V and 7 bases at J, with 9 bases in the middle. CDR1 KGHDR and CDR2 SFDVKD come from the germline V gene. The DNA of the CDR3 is TGTGCCACCAGTTTTGCCCAGGAGCAGTACTTC. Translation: CATSFAQEQYF.

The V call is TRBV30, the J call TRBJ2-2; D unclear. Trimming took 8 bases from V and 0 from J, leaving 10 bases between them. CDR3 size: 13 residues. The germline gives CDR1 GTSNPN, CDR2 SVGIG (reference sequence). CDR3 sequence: CAEGQANTGELFF. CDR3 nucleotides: TGTGCCGAAGGGCAGGCGAACACCGGGGAGCTGTTTTTT. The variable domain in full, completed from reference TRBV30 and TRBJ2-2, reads SQTIHQWPATLVQPVGSPLSLECTVEGTSNPNLYWYRQAAGRGLQLLFYSVGIGQISSEVPQNLSASRPQDRQFILSSKKLLLSDSGFYLCAEGQANTGELFFGEGSRLTVL.

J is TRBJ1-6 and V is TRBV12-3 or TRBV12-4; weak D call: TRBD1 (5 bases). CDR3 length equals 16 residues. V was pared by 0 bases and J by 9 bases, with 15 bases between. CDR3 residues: CASSLAGTGLSSPLHF. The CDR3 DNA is TGTGCCAGCAGTTTAGCGGGGACGGGGCTCAGTTCACCCCTCCACTTT.

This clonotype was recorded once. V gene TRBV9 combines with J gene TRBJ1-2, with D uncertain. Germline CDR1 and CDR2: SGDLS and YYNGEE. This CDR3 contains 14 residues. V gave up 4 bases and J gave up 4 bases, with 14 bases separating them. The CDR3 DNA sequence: TGTGCCAGCAGCAAAGAGGTGGCCTCCTATGGCTACACCTTC. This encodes CASSKEVASYGYTF.

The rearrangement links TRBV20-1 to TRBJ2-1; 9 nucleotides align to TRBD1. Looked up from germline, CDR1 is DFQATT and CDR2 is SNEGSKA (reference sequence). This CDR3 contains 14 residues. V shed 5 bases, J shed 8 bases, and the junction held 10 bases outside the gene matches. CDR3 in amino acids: CSAFTGTGIDEQFF. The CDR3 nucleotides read TGCAGTGCTTTTACCGGGACAGGGATTGATGAGCAGTTCTTC.

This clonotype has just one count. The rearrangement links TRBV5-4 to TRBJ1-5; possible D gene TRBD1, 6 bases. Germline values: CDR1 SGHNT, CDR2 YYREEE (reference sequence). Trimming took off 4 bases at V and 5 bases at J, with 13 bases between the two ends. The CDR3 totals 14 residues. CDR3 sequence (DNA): TGTGCCAGCAGCCTACAGGGAGATGATCAGCCCCAGCATTTT. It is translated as CASSLQGDDQPQHF.

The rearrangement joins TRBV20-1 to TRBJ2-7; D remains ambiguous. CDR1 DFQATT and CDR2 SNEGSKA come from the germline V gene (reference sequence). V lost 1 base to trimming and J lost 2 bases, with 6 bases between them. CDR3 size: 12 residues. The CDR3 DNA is TGCAGTGCTAGAGGTTATACCTACGAGCAGTACTTC. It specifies CSARGYTYEQYF.

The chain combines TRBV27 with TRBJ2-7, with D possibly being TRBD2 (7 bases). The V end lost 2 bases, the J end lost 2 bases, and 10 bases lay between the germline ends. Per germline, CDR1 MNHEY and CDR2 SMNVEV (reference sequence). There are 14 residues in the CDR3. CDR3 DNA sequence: TGTGCCAGCAGTTTAAAGGGGGGGGCCTACGAGCAGTACTTC. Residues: CASSLKGGAYEQYF.

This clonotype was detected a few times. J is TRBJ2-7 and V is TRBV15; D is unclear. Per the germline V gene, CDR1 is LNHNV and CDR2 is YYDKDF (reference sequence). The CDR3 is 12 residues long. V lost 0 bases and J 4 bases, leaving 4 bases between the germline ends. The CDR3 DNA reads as TGTGCCACCAGCAGAGATCGGTACGAGCAGTACTTC. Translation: CATSRDRYEQYF. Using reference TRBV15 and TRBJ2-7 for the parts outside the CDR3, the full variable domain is DAMVIQNPRYQVTQFGKPVTLSCSQTLNHNVMYWYQQKSSQAPKLLFHYYDKDFNNEADTPDNFQSRRPNTSFCFLDIRSPGLGDTAMYLCATSRDRYEQYFGPGTRLTVT.

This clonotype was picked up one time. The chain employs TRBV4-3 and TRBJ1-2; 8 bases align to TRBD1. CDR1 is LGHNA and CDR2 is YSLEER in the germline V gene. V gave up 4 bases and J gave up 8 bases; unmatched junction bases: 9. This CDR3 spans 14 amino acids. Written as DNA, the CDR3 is TGCGCCAGCAGCCTCAGCGGACAGGGAGGAGGCTACACCTTC. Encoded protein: CASSLSGQGGGYTF.

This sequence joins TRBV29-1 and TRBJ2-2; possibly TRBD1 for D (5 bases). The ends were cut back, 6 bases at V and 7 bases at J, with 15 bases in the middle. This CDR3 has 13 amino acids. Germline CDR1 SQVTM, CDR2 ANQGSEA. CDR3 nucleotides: TGCAGCGTACTGGACACGAGAGGCGGGGAGCTGTTTTTT. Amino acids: CSVLDTRGGELFF.

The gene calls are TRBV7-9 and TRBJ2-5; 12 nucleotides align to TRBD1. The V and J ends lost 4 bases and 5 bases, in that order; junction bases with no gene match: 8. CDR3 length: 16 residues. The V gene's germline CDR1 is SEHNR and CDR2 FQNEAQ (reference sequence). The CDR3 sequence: CASSSDGTGGMETQYF. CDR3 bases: TGTGCCAGCAGCTCCGACGGGACAGGGGGCATGGAGACCCAGTACTTC.

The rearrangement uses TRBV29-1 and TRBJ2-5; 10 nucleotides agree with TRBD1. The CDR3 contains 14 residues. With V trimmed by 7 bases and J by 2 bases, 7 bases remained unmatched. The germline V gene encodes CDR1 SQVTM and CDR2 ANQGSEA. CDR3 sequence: CSARGTGVQETQYF. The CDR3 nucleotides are TGCAGCGCCCGGGGGACAGGGGTACAAGAGACCCAGTACTTC.

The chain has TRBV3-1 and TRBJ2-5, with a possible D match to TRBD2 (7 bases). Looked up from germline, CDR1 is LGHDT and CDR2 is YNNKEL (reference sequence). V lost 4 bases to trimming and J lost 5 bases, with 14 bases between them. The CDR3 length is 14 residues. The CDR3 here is CASSLAGAVETQYF. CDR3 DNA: TGTGCCAGCAGCCTCGCGGGGGCGGTGGAGACCCAGTACTTC.

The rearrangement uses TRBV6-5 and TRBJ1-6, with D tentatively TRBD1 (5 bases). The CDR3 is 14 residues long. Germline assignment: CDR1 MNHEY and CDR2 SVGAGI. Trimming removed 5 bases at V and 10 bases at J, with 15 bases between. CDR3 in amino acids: CASSPGTGASPLHF. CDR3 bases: TGTGCCAGCAGTCCCGGGACCGGCGCGTCACCCCTCCACTTT.

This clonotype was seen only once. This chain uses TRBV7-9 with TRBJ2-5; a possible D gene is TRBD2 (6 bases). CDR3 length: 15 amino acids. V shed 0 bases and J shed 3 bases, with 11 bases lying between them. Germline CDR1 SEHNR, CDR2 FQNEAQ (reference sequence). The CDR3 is CASSLARRTKETQYF. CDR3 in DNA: TGTGCCAGCAGCTTAGCGCGGAGGACTAAAGAGACCCAGTACTTC. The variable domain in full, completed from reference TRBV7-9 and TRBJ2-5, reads DTGVSQNPRHKITKRGQNVTFRCDPISEHNRLYWYRQTLGQGPEFLTYFQNEAQLEKSRLLSDRFSAERPKGSFSTLEIQRTEQGDSAMYLCASSLARRTKETQYFGPGTRLLVL.

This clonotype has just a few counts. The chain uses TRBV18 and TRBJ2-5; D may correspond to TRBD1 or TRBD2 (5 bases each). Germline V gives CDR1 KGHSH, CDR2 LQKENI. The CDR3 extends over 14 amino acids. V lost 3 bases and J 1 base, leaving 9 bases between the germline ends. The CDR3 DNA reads TGTGCCAGCTCACCGGGGACCGGCCAAGAGACCCAGTACTTC. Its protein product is CASSPGTGQETQYF.

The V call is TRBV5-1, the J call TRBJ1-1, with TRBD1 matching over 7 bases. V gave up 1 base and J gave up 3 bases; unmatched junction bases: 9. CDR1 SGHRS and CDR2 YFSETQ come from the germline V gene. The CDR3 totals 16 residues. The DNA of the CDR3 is TGCGCCAGCAGCTTGTCCACAGGGGCTGGTTACACTGAAGCTTTCTTT. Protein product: CASSLSTGAGYTEAFF.

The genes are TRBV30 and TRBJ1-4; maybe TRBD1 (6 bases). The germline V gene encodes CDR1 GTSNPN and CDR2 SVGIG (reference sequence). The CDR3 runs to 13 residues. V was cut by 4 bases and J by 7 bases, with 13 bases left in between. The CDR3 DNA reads TGTGCCTGGAACCGGGGGGCACGTGAAAAACTGTTTTTT. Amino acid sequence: CAWNRGAREKLFF.

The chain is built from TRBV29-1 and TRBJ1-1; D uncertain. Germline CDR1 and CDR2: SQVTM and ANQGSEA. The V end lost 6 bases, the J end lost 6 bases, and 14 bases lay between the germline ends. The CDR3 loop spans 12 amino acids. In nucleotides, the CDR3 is TGCAGCGTCAGCGGACCGGGCGCTGAAGCTTTCTTT. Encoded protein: CSVSGPGAEAFF. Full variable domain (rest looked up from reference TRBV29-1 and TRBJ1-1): SAVISQKPSRDICQRGTSLTIQCQVDSQVTMMFWYRQQPGQSLTLIATANQGSEATYESGFVIDKFPISRPNLTFSTLTVSNMSPEDSSIYLCSVSGPGAEAFFGQGTRLTVV.

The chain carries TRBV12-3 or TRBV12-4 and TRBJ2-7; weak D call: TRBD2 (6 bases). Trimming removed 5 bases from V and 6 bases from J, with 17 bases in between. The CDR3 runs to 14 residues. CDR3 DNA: TGTGCCAGCAGTCTCCAAGGAGGGGCGGTCGAGCAGTACTTC. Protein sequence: CASSLQGGAVEQYF.

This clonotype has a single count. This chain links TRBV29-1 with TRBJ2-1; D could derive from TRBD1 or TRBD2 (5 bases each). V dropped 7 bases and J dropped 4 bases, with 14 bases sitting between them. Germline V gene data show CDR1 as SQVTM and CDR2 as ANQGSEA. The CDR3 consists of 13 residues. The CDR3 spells CSAQRGAYNEQFF. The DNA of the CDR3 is TGCAGCGCACAGAGGGGCGCATACAATGAGCAGTTCTTC.

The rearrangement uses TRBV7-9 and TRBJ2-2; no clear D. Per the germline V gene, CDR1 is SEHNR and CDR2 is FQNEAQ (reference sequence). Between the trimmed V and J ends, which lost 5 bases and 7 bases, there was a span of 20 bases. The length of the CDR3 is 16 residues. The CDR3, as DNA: TGTGCCAGCAGCCCGAGCCTCAGCGTGGGCAGCGGGGAGCTGTTTTTT. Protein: CASSPSLSVGSGELFF.